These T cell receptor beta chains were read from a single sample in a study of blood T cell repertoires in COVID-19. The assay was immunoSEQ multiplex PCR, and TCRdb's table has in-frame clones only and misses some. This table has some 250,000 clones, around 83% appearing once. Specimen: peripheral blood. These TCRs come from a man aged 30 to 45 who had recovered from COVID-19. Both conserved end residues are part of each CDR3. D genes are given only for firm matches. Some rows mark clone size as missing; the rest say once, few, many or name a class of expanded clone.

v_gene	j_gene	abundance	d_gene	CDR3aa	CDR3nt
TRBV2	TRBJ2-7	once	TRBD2	CASSLKRGSAYEQYF	TGTGCCAGCAGTCTGAAGCGGGGCTCTGCCTACGAGCAGTACTTC
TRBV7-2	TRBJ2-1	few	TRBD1	CASSADRGYHNEQFF	TGTGCCAGCAGCGCGGACAGGGGGTACCACAATGAGCAGTTCTTC
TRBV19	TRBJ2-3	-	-	CASSISQGPTDTQYF	TGTGCCAGTAGTATATCCCAGGGTCCCACAGATACGCAGTATTTT
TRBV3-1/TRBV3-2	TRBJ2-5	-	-	CASSQGGGGRETQYF	TGTGCCAGCAGCCAAGGTGGGGGGGGCCGGGAGACCCAGTACTTC
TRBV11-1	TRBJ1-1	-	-	CASSLARRAEAFF	TGTGCCAGCAGCTTAGCGAGGAGGGCTGAAGCTTTCTTT
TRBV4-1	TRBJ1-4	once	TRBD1	CASKSGRVQGDEKLFF	TGCGCCAGCAAGTCGGGACGGGTTCAGGGGGATGAAAAACTGTTTTTT
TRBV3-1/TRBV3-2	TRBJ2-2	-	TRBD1	CASSLGQGSFTGELFF	TGTGCCAGCAGCCTGGGACAGGGATCTTTCACCGGGGAGCTGTTTTTT
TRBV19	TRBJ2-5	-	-	CASKEGSYRDQETQYF	TGTGCCAGTAAGGAAGGGTCTTACAGGGACCAAGAGACCCAGTACTTC
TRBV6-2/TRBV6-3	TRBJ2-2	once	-	CASSADYTTGELFF	TGTGCCAGCAGCGCTGACTATACTACCGGGGAGCTGTTTTTT
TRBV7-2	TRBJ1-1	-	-	CASSLAFF	TGTGCCAGCAGCCTCGCGTTCTTT
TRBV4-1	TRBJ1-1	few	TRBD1	CASSQPRGRTEAFF	TGCGCCAGCAGCCAACCCAGGGGGCGAACTGAAGCTTTCTTT
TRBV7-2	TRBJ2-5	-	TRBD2	CASSSLAMGETQYF	TGTGCCAGCAGCTCACTAGCGATGGGGGAGACCCAGTACTTC
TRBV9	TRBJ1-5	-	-	CASSLTVDDNQPQHF	TGTGCCAGCAGCTTGACAGTGGACGACAATCAGCCCCAGCATTTT
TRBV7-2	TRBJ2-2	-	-	CASSQGGSNTGELFF	TGTGCCAGCAGCCAGGGAGGCTCGAACACCGGGGAGCTGTTTTTT
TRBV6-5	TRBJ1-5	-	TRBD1	CASSPDRAQPQHF	TGTGCCAGCAGCCCGGACAGGGCTCAGCCCCAGCATTTT
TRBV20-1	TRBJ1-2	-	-	CSTPSEDGYTF	TGCAGTACACCGTCGGAGGATGGCTACACCTTC
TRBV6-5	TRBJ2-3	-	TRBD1	CASSPTGDNTDTQYF	TGTGCCAGCAGCCCCACAGGGGACAATACAGATACGCAGTATTTT
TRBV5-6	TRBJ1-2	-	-	CASSFPGANYGYTF	TGTGCCAGCAGCTTTCCGGGGGCTAACTATGGCTACACCTTC
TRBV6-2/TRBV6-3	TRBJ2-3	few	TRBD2	CASSGTNTDTQYF	TGTGCCAGCAGTGGGACTAACACAGATACGCAGTATTTT
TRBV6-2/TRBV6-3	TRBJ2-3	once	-	CASSLGRGITDTQYF	TGTGCCAGCAGTTTAGGTAGGGGGATCACAGATACGCAGTATTTT
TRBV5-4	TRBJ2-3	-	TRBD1	CASSLARTGVTDTQYF	TGTGCCAGCAGCTTGGCGCGGACAGGGGTGACAGATACGCAGTATTTT
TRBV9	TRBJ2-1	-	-	CASSVVGGQEQFF	TGTGCCAGCAGCGTAGTAGGGGGACAAGAGCAGTTCTTC
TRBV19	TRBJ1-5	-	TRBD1	CASSIRGAGNQPQHF	TGTGCCAGTAGTATCAGGGGGGCGGGCAATCAGCCCCAGCATTTT
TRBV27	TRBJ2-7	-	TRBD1	CASSISGQGSYEQYF	TGTGCCAGCAGTATCTCCGGACAGGGCTCCTACGAGCAGTACTTC
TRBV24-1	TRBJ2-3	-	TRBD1	CATSDSQGVGTDTQYF	TGTGCCACCAGTGATTCCCAGGGGGTAGGCACAGATACGCAGTATTTT
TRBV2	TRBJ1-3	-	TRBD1	CATRTGGASGNTIYF	TGTGCCACGCGGACAGGGGGGGCATCTGGAAACACCATATATTTT
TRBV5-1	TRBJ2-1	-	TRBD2	CASSRGLAGGNEQFF	TGCGCCAGCAGCAGGGGACTAGCGGGGGGCAATGAGCAGTTCTTC
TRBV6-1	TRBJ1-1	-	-	CASSEMATLNTEAFF	TGTGCCAGCAGTGAAATGGCCACACTGAACACTGAAGCTTTCTTT
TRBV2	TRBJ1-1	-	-	CASSWPPTEAFF	TGTGCCAGCAGTTGGCCACCCACTGAAGCTTTCTTT
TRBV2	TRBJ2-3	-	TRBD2	CASRPLARNSDTQYF	TGTGCCAGCAGGCCACTAGCGAGAAACTCAGATACGCAGTATTTT
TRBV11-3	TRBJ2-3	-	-	CASSSSGGSSTDTQYF	TGTGCCAGCAGCTCCTCCGGGGGTTCTAGCACAGATACGCAGTATTTT
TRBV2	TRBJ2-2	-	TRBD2	CASSYSGGSNTGELFF	TGTGCCAGCAGTTATAGCGGGGGGTCGAACACCGGGGAGCTGTTTTTT
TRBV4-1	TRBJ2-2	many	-	CASSQLGELFF	TGCGCCAGCAGCCAACTTGGGGAGCTGTTTTTT
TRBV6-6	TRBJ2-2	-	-	CASMNRQLNTGELFF	TGTGCCAGTATGAACCGACAACTGAACACCGGGGAGCTGTTTTTT
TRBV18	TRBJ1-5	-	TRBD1	CASSPGGTQGDQPQHF	TGTGCCAGCTCACCAGGAGGCACACAGGGGGATCAGCCCCAGCATTTT
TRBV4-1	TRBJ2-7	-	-	CASSQDVALYEQYF	TGCGCCAGCAGCCAAGACGTAGCCCTCTACGAGCAGTACTTC
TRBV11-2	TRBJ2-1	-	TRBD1	CASSSLSRGQGAYEQFF	TGTGCCAGCAGCTCGCTGTCGAGGGGACAGGGGGCCTATGAGCAGTTCTTC
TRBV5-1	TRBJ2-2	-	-	CASQPGEGYTGELFF	TGCGCCAGCCAACCCGGTGAGGGCTACACCGGGGAGCTGTTTTTT
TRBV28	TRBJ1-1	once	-	CASSFMAGGGAFF	TGTGCCAGCAGTTTTATGGCCGGCGGCGGAGCTTTCTTT
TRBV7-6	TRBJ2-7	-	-	CASSLVGSREEQYF	TGTGCCAGCAGCTTAGTGGGCAGCCGGGAGGAGCAGTACTTC
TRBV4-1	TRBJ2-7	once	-	CASSQDSPSSLEQYF	TGCGCCAGCAGCCAAGATTCGCCTAGCTCTCTAGAGCAGTACTTC
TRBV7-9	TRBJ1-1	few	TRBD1	CASSLEGQGGSEAFF	TGTGCCAGCAGCTTAGAGGGACAGGGGGGGTCTGAAGCTTTCTTT
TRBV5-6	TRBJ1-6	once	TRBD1	CASSLGQEGNSPLHF	TGTGCCAGCAGCCTAGGACAGGAAGGGAATTCACCCCTCCACTTT
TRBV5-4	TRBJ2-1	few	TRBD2	CASSFLAGENEQFF	TGTGCCAGCAGCTTTCTAGCGGGGGAAAATGAGCAGTTCTTC
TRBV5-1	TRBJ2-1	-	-	CASSLVQGFYNEQFF	TGCGCCAGCAGCTTGGTACAGGGATTCTACAATGAGCAGTTCTTC
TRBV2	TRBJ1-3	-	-	CASSEGSPGSGNTIYF	TGTGCCAGCAGTGAAGGGTCACCAGGCTCTGGAAACACCATATATTTT
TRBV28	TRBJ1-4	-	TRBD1	CASRPGQDNEKLFF	TGTGCCAGCAGGCCGGGACAGGATAATGAAAAACTGTTTTTT
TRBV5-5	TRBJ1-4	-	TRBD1	CASSLGQGVPNEKLFF	TGTGCCAGCAGCTTGGGACAGGGGGTACCGAATGAAAAACTGTTTTTT
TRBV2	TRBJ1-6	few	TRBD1	CASSPQGGGSPLHF	TGTGCCAGCAGTCCACAGGGGGGAGGATCACCCCTCCACTTT
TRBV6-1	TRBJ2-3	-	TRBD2	CASSELAGGSTDTQYF	TGTGCCAGCAGTGAATTGGCGGGGGGGAGCACAGATACGCAGTATTTT
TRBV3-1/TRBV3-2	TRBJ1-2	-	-	CASSQPTDDNYGYTF	TGTGCCAGCAGCCAACCGACAGACGACAACTATGGCTACACCTTC
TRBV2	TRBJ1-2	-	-	CASSNAGLDYGYTF	TGTGCCAGCAGCAATGCGGGGCTTGACTATGGCTACACCTTC
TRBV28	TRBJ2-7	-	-	CATNRDSGYEQYF	TGTGCCACAAACCGGGACTCAGGCTACGAGCAGTACTTC
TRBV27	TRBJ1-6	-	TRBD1	CASSLYRGQSYNSPLHF	TGTGCCAGCAGTTTATACAGGGGGCAATCCTATAATTCACCCCTCCACTTT